These 11 T cell receptor beta chains were all obtained from the same sample, sequenced in a study of identifying expanded T cells in peripheral blood. Generated by immunoSEQ multiplex PCR, the TCRdb table keeps only in-frame clones and is missing some. The sample has under 95,000 clones; roughly 90% are singletons. The sample taken for sequencing was blood. These receptors were obtained from a person between 18 and 75 years old in good health.

This chain joins TRBV10-1 and TRBJ2-2; TRBD1 matches at 7 bases. V was clipped by 0 bases and J by 2 bases; unmatched bases: 3. The germline gives CDR1 WNHNN, CDR2 SYGVQD (reference sequence). The CDR3 spans 16 residues. The CDR3 DNA reads TGCGCCAGCAGTGAGTCGGGACAGTTTAACACCGGGGAGCTGTTTTTT. This sequence encodes CASSESGQFNTGELFF.

The gene calls are TRBV27 and TRBJ2-7; D possibly corresponds to TRBD1 (5 bases). The germline V and J ends were trimmed by 3 bases and 6 bases, with 18 bases remaining between them. The germline CDR1 and CDR2 sequences are MNHEY and SMNVEV (reference sequence). The CDR3 is 15 residues long. The CDR3 coding sequence is TGTGCCAGCAGTTTGGCCCGGCAGGGTTGGTTCGAGCAGTACTTC. It yields the protein CASSLARQGWFEQYF.

CDR3 coding DNA: TGCGCCAGCAGCTTGGTCCCCGTCGGGCAGGGGACTGGCGAGCAGTACTTC. This codes for CASSLVPVGQGTGEQYF. The V gene is TRBV5-1, the J gene TRBJ2-7; D is perhaps TRBD1 or TRBD2 (6 bases each). Germline V gene sequence: CDR1 SGHRS, CDR2 YFSETQ. The CDR3 consists of 17 residues. The V gene lost 0 bases and the J gene lost 6 bases, with 22 bases spanning the gap.

The chain carries TRBV27 and TRBJ2-1; D unresolved. Germline values: CDR1 MNHEY, CDR2 SMNVEV (reference sequence). Trimming left V 5 bases short and J 10 bases short, with 21 bases between. The CDR3 length is 15 residues. CDR3 bases: TGTGCCAGCAGTCGCGCACAAGTCCCCGGTGCCGAGCAGTTCTTC. Amino acid sequence: CASSRAQVPGAEQFF.

V is TRBV20-1 and J is TRBJ1-2; D is perhaps TRBD1 (5 bases). This CDR3 contains 11 residues. The germline gives CDR1 DFQATT, CDR2 SNEGSKA (reference sequence). Trimming pared 1 base from V and 5 bases from J, leaving 5 bases between. The CDR3 sequence is CSARGQYGYTF. The CDR3 DNA reads as TGCAGTGCTAGAGGACAGTATGGCTACACCTTC.

This clone was seen only once. The chain is built from TRBV6-5 and TRBJ2-7; TRBD1 matches 7 bases. The CDR3 consists of 13 residues. With 5 bases clipped from V and 12 bases from J, the junction kept 13 bases outside the gene matches. Per the germline V gene, CDR1 is MNHEY and CDR2 is SVGAGI. The chain's CDR3 is CASSPLQGFHWYF. CDR3 in DNA: TGTGCCAGCAGTCCCCTACAGGGGTTTCATTGGTACTTC.

V is TRBV2 and J is TRBJ2-1; TRBD1 matches 11 bases. The CDR3 runs 15 residues. CDR1 and CDR2 from the germline V gene are SNHLY and FYNNEI. With 6 bases clipped from V and 8 bases from J, the junction kept 9 bases outside the gene matches. The CDR3 is CASSPRTGGGDEQFF. The CDR3 DNA reads as TGTGCCAGCAGCCCCCGGACAGGGGGCGGCGATGAGCAGTTCTTC.

The gene calls are TRBV5-4 and TRBJ2-5; possibly TRBD2 for D (6 bases). The CDR3 loop spans 18 amino acids. With 0 bases removed from V and 1 base from J, the gap between germline ends came to 19 bases. Germline CDR1 and CDR2: SGHNT and YYREEE (reference sequence). CDR3 DNA sequence: TGTGCCAGCAGCTTGGTCGGGGGACGGAGGCCCACCCAAGAGACCCAGTACTTC. Amino acids: CASSLVGGRRPTQETQYF.

J is TRBJ1-3 and V is TRBV11-2; no firm D call. V lost 8 bases and J lost 1, with 15 bases in between. This CDR3 has 15 residues. Per the germline V gene, CDR1 is SGHAT and CDR2 is FQNNGV. Here the CDR3 reads CASATRGVSGNTIYF. In DNA, the CDR3 is TGTGCCAGCGCTACACGCGGAGTTTCTGGAAACACCATATATTTT.

In its sample, this clone was seen once. This chain uses TRBV6-6 with TRBJ1-1, with D possibly matching TRBD1 (5 bases). Trimming took 3 bases from V and 4 from J, leaving 15 bases between them. Germline values: CDR1 MNHNY, CDR2 SVGAGI (reference sequence). There are 15 residues in the CDR3. The CDR3 DNA reads as TGTGCCAGCAGTTATCAGGGAACCCAGGGCACTGAAGCTTTCTTT. It yields the protein CASSYQGTQGTEAFF.

The DNA of the CDR3 is TGTGCCAGCAGCCAGAGACAGGGTTTCGAGCAGTACTTC. Amino acids: CASSQRQGFEQYF. The chain employs TRBV5-6 and TRBJ2-7; TRBD1 aligns across 7 bases. This CDR3 has 13 residues. V gave up 4 bases and J gave up 6 bases; unmatched junction bases: 7. Germline CDR1 SGHDT, CDR2 YYEEEE.